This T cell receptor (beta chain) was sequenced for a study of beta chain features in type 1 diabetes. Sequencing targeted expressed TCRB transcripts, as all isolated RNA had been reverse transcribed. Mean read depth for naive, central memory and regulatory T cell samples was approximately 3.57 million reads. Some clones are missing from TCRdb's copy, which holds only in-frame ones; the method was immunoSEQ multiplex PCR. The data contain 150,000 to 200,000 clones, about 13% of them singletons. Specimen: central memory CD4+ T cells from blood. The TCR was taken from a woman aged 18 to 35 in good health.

CDR3 coding DNA: TGTGCCAGCAGCACATACAGGGGGAGTAATGAAAAACTGTTTTTT. Protein sequence: CASSTYRGSNEKLFF. The V call is TRBV9, the J call TRBJ1-4; 8 bases are shared with TRBD1. Per germline, CDR1 SGDLS and CDR2 YYNGEE. The CDR3 consists of 15 residues. Trimming took 4 bases from V and 4 from J; bases not matched to a gene: 6.